The present TCR beta chain was sequenced within a study of early T cells in non-severe SARS-CoV-2 infection. This clonotype was recorded a few times. V was shortened by 0 bases and J by 0 bases, with 5 bases between the two germline ends. The CDR3 is 14 residues long. Germline V gene sequence: CDR1 MNHEY, CDR2 SVGAGI. Individual cDNA molecules were tagged with unique molecular identifiers, the study reported. One entry per CDR3 protein results from TCRdb running MiXCR on the 5' RACE reads. This sample yields more than 50,000 distinct CDR3 sequences, of which roughly 13% are seen a single time; 9.3% belongs to the top ten.

The sequencing here drew on whole blood, taken at baseline. This clonotype originated in an adult who was a healthcare worker with PCR-confirmed SARS-CoV-2 infection or an uninfected control (not recorded which). The rearrangement links TRBV6-5 to TRBJ2-5, with D unclear. The CDR3 DNA reads as TGTGCCAGCAGTTACTCCAGGAACCAAGAGACCCAGTACTTC. Translating it yields CASSYSRNQETQYF.